The subject of this entry is one T cell receptor beta chain. This specimen belongs to a study of blood T cell repertoires in COVID-19. Study information: Researchers got acute and convalescent COVID-19 samples from the United States, Italy and Spain.

Using immunoSEQ multiplex PCR, the repertoire was profiled, and TCRdb retains in-frame clones only, with some absent. The data show 110,000 to 150,000 clones, around 89% seen once. The CDR3 loop spans 14 amino acids. V lost 5 bases and J 6 bases, leaving 15 bases between the germline ends. CDR1 MNHNY and CDR2 SVGAGI come from the germline V gene (reference sequence). The clonotype was recovered from a man aged 55-75 years with active or convalescent COVID-19. Material for sequencing was peripheral blood. The chain recombines TRBV6-6 with TRBJ2-3; possible D gene TRBD2, 5 bases. The CDR3, as DNA: TGTGCCAGCAGTACTCGGGCCCCGGGGGATACGCAGTATTTT. Residues: CASSTRAPGDTQYF.